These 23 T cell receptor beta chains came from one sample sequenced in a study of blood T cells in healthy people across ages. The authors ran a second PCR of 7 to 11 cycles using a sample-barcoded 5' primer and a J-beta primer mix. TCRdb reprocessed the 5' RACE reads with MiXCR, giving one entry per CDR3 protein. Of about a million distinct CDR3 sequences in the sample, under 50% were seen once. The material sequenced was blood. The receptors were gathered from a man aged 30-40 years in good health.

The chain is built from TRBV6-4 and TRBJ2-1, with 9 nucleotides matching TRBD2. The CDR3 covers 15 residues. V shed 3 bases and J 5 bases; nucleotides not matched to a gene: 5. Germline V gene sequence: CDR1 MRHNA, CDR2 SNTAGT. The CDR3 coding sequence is TGTGCCAGCAGTGAGGCCGCGGGGGGGCACAATGAGCAGTTCTTC. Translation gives CASSEAAGGHNEQFF.

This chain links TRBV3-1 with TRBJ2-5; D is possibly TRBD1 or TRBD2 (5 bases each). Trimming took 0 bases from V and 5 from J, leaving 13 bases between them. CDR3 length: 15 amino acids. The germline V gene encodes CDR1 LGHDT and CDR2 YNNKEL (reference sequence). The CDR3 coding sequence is TGTGCCAGCAGCCAAGATGTTGGGGGTTGGGAGACCCAGTACTTC. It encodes CASSQDVGGWETQYF.

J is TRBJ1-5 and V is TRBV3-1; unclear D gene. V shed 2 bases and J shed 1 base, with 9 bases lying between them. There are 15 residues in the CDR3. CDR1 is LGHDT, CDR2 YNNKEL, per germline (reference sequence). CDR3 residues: CASSQNVGSNQPQHF. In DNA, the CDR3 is TGTGCCAGCAGCCAAAACGTGGGGAGCAATCAGCCCCAGCATTTT.

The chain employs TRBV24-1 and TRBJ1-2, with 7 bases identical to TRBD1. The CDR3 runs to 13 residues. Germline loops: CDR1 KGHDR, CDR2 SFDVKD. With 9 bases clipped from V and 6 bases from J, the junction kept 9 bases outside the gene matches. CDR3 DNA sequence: TGTGCCACCGGGGACAGTTACTCCCATGGCTACACCTTC. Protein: CATGDSYSHGYTF.

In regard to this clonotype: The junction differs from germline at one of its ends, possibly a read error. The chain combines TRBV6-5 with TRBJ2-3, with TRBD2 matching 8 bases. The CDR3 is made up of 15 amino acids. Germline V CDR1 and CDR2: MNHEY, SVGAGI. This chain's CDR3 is CACRLLAAPTDTQYF. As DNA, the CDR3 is TGTGCCTGCAGGTTACTAGCGGCCCCCACAGATACGCAGTATTTT.

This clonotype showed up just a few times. CDR3 region: CASSYRGAFTDTQYF. For the CDR3, the DNA is TGTGCCAGCAGTTACCGGGGGGCGTTCACAGATACGCAGTATTTT. V gene TRBV6-6 combines with J gene TRBJ2-3, with D possibly TRBD2 on 7 matching bases. V gave up 2 bases and J gave up 2 bases, with 11 bases separating them. This CDR3 spans 15 amino acids. Germline CDR1 reads MNHNY; CDR2 reads SVGAGI (reference sequence).

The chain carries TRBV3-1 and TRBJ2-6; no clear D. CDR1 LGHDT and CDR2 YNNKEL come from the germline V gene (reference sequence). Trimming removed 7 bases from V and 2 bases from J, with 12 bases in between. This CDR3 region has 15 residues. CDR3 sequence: CASNHSAAGANVLTF. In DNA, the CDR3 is TGTGCCAGCAACCATTCCGCCGCTGGGGCCAACGTCCTGACTTTC.

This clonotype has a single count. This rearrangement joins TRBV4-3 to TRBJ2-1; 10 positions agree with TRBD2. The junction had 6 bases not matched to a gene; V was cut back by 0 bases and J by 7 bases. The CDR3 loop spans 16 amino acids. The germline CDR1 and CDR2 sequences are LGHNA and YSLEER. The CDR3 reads CASSQEGSGGGNEQFF. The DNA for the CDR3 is TGCGCCAGCAGCCAAGAGGGGAGCGGGGGGGGGAATGAGCAGTTCTTC.

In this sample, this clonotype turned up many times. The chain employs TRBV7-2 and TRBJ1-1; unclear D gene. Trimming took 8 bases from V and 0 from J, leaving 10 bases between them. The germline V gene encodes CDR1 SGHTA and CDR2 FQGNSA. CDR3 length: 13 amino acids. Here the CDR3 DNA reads TGTGCCAGCTCCATCGCCATGAACACTGAAGCTTTCTTT. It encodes CASSIAMNTEAFF.

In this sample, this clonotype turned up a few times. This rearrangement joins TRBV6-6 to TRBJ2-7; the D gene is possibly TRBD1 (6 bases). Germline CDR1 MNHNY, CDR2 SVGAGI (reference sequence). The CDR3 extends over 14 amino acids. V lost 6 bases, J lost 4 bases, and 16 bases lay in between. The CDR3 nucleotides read TGTGCCAGCAGCACCTCTAGGGGGTCGTACGAGCAGTACTTC. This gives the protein CASSTSRGSYEQYF.

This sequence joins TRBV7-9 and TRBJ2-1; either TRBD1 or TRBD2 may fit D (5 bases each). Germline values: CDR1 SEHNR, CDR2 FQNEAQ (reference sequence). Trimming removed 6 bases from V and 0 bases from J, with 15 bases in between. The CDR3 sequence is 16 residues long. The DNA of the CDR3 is TGTGCCAGCAGGGGAGCGGTGGGGACCTCCTACAATGAGCAGTTCTTC. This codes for CASRGAVGTSYNEQFF.

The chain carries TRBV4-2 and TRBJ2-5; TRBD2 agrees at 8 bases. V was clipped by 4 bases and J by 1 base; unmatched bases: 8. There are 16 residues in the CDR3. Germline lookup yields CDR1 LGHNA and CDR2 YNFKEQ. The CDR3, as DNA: TGTGCCAGCAGCCCCTTACTTGGACTAGCCCAAGAGACCCAGTACTTC. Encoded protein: CASSPLLGLAQETQYF.

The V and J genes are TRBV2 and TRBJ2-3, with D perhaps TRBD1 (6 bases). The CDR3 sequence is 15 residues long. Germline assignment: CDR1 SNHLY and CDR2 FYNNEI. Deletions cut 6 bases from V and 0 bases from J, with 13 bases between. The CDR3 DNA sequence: TGTGCCAGCAGCGCTAACAGGGTTAGCACAGATACGCAGTATTTT. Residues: CASSANRVSTDTQYF.

As DNA, the CDR3 is TGTGCCAGCAGCCTACTAGCGGGACTCACAGATACGCAGTATTTT. Amino acids: CASSLLAGLTDTQYF. This chain uses TRBV14 with TRBJ2-3, with TRBD2 matching 10 bases. Losses at the gene ends were 4 bases for V and 2 bases for J; bases not matched to a gene: 3. The CDR3 runs to 15 residues. The germline gives CDR1 SGHDN, CDR2 FVKESK.

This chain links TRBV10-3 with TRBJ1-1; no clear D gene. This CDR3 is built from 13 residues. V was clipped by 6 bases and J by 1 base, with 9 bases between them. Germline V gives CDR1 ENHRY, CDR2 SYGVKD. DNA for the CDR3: TGTGCCATCAGGGCGGGCCAGAACACTGAAGCTTTCTTT. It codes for CAIRAGQNTEAFF.

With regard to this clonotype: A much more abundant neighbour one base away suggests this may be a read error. The DNA of the CDR3 is TGCAGTGCTAAAGGACGTCGGGGGATCAATCAGCCCCAGCATTTT. Protein product: CSAKGRRGINQPQHF. The chain recombines TRBV20-1 with TRBJ1-5; D may be TRBD1 (5 bases). The CDR3 is 15 residues long. CDR1 and CDR2 (germline): DFQATT, SNEGSKA (reference sequence). Trimming stripped 4 bases from V and 3 bases from J, with 16 bases between.

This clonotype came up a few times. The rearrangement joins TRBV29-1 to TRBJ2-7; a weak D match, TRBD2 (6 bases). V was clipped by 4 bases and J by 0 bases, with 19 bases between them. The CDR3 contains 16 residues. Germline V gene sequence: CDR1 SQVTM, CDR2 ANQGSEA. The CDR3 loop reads CSVARAGTGLSYEQYF. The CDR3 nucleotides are TGCAGCGTTGCCCGGGCCGGGACTGGGCTCTCCTACGAGCAGTACTTC.

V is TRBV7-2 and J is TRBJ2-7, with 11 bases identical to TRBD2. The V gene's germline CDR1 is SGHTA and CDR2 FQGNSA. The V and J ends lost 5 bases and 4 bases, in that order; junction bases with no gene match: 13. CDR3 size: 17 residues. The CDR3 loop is CASSLFLAGGLGYEQYF. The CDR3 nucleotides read TGTGCCAGCAGCCTATTTCTAGCGGGAGGCTTGGGGTACGAGCAGTACTTC.

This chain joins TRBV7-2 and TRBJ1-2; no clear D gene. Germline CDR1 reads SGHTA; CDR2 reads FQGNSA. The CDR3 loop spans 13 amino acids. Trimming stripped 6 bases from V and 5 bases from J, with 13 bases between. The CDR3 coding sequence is TGTGCCAGCAGATCTTTCCAGCGGTATGGCTACACCTTC. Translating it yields CASRSFQRYGYTF.

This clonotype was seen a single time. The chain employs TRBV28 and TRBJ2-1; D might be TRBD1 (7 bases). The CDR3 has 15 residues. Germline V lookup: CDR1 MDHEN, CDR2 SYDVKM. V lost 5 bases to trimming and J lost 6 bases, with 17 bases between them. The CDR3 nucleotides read TGTGCCAGCAGTACAACAGGGGAGGCCACCAATGAGCAGTTCTTC. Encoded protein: CASSTTGEATNEQFF.

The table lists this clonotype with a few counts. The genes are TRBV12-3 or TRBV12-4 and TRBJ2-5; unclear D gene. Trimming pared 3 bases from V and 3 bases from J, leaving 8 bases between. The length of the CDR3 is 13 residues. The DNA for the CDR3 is TGTGCCAGCAGTTTTAGGGTGGAAGAGACCCAGTACTTC. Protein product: CASSFRVEETQYF.

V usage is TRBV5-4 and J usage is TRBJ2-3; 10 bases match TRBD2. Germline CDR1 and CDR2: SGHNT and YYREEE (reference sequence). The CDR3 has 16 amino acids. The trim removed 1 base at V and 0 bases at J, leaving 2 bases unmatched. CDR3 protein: CASSLKRGGSTDTQYF. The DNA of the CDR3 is TGTGCCAGCAGCTTGAAGCGGGGGGGGAGCACAGATACGCAGTATTTT.

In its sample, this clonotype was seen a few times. The CDR3 DNA reads as TGTGCCAGCAGCCACTTGACAGGGCGGGAGCAGTACTTC. Protein product: CASSHLTGREQYF. This chain links TRBV3-1 with TRBJ2-7, with TRBD1 matching 7 bases. The V segment lost 3 bases and the J segment 7 bases; nucleotides outside the gene matches: 6. Germline CDR1 LGHDT, CDR2 YNNKEL (reference sequence). This CDR3 has 13 amino acids.